This entry lists 22 T cell receptor beta chains sequenced from one sample in a study of T-cell reconstitution after alpha-beta-depleted transplantation in children. The authors prepared the TCRbeta library with unique molecular identifiers. Each CDR3 protein gets one entry after TCRdb re-called the PCR reads with MiXCR. This table has about 150,000 distinct CDR3 sequences, more than 9.5% appearing once. The material was PBMCs, obtained before TCRalphabeta/CD19-depleted stem cell transplant. These receptors originate from a boy aged 2-9 years with acute myeloid leukemia, due to receive a stem cell transplant.

This clonotype was recorded many times. The chain links TRBV28 to TRBJ2-3, with 9 nucleotides matching TRBD1. Germline CDR1 reads MDHEN; CDR2 reads SYDVKM. The CDR3 runs 19 residues. V shed 5 bases, J shed 1 base, and the junction held 16 bases outside the gene matches. The CDR3 here is CASSPFPGQGFFGTDTQYF. CDR3 coding DNA: TGTGCCAGCAGTCCCTTCCCGGGACAGGGTTTCTTCGGCACAGATACGCAGTATTTT.

This clonotype was counted many times. This chain connects TRBV7-2 to TRBJ2-5; 10 nucleotides agree with TRBD2. This CDR3 comprises 14 residues. Per the germline V gene, CDR1 is SGHTA and CDR2 is FQGNSA. The ends lost 3 bases at V and 3 bases at J; junction bases unmatched: 1. The CDR3 region is CASSFGLAEETQYF. CDR3 coding DNA: TGTGCCAGCAGCTTCGGACTAGCGGAAGAGACCCAGTACTTC.

About this clonotype: Just one base apart from a much larger clone, this may be a read error. The CDR3: CASRPTGAWSQPQHF. DNA for the CDR3: TGTGCCAGTAGACCGACTGGGGCGTGGAGTCAGCCCCAGCATTTT. V usage is TRBV6-1 and J usage is TRBJ1-5; TRBD1 might be the D (5 bases). The CDR3 loop spans 15 amino acids. The V gene lost 9 bases and the J gene lost 6 bases, with 21 bases spanning the gap. Germline V gene lookup returns CDR1 MNHNS and CDR2 SASEGT.

This clonotype was seen ten or more times. The chain uses TRBV12-3 or TRBV12-4 and TRBJ1-4, with D possibly matching TRBD1 (5 bases). CDR3 length: 13 amino acids. Trimming shortened V by 3 bases and J by 8 bases, and 10 bases separated the two germline ends. Here the CDR3 DNA reads TGTGCCAGCAGTTTGTTCTGGGGCGAAAAACTGTTTTTT. Its translation is CASSLFWGEKLFF.

This clonotype was picked up many times. The chain combines TRBV6-6 with TRBJ1-5, with D unresolved. Trimming removed 6 bases at V and 2 bases at J, with 8 bases between. Germline V gene lookup returns CDR1 MNHNY and CDR2 SVGAGI (reference sequence). This CDR3 is built from 13 residues. CDR3 region: CASSFLGNQPQHF. CDR3 coding DNA: TGTGCCAGCAGCTTCCTGGGCAATCAGCCCCAGCATTTT.

The genes are TRBV6-1 and TRBJ2-7; 11 bases are shared with TRBD1. Germline V CDR1 and CDR2: MNHNS, SASEGT. The CDR3 has 18 residues. J was trimmed by 3 bases and V by 4 bases; bases with no gene match: 14. Written as DNA, the CDR3 is TGTGCCAGCAGTGCAGAGGGACAGGGGGGGGGGAGGCTCTACGAGCAGTACTTC. Its translation: CASSAEGQGGGRLYEQYF.

This clonotype was picked up many times. V gene TRBV10-3 combines with J gene TRBJ2-3; 12 bases line up with TRBD2. Trimming removed 6 bases from V and 1 base from J; junction bases left unmatched: 2. Germline V gives CDR1 ENHRY, CDR2 SYGVKD. CDR3 length: 15 residues. The CDR3 spells CAIRRTSGGTDTQYF. The DNA for the CDR3 is TGTGCCATCAGAAGGACTAGCGGGGGCACAGATACGCAGTATTTT.

This clonotype was observed at least ten times. The V and J genes are TRBV20-1 and TRBJ2-1; 10 positions match TRBD2. J was trimmed by 2 bases and V by 3 bases; bases with no gene match: 4. This CDR3 spans 15 amino acids. Germline lookup yields CDR1 DFQATT and CDR2 SNEGSKA (reference sequence). The CDR3 loop reads CSASGGLATYNEQFF. The CDR3 DNA reads TGCAGTGCTAGTGGGGGACTAGCGACCTACAATGAGCAGTTCTTC.

This chain connects TRBV11-2 to TRBJ2-3; TRBD2 agrees at 8 bases. Germline V gene sequence: CDR1 SGHAT, CDR2 FQNNGV. With 3 bases clipped from V and 2 bases from J, the junction kept 25 bases outside the gene matches. The CDR3 contains 22 residues. In DNA, the CDR3 is TGTGCCAGCAGCTTTCCCCGGGGGGGGGTGATACAGGGCACTTCTTACACAGATACGCAGTATTTT. Translation: CASSFPRGGVIQGTSYTDTQYF.

This clonotype has ten or more counts. The gene calls are TRBV4-1 and TRBJ1-5; D remains unclear. Trimming pared 1 base from V and 0 bases from J, leaving 4 bases between. CDR1 and CDR2 from the germline V gene are MGHRA and YSYEKL. The length of the CDR3 is 14 residues. This CDR3 is CASSQVDSNQPQHF. CDR3 nucleotides: TGCGCCAGCAGCCAAGTCGATAGCAATCAGCCCCAGCATTTT.

In its sample, this clonotype was seen many times. The chain is built from TRBV15 and TRBJ1-1; D is perhaps TRBD1 (6 bases). Per germline, CDR1 LNHNV and CDR2 YYDKDF (reference sequence). The CDR3 spans 16 residues. The germline V and J ends were trimmed by 5 bases and 1 base, with 17 bases remaining between them. In DNA form, the CDR3 reads TGTGCCACCAGCCCTGAGCTGGGGGCGACGAACACTGAAGCTTTCTTT. It yields the protein CATSPELGATNTEAFF.

This clonotype appeared many times. The chain employs TRBV20-1 and TRBJ1-2, with 9 positions matching TRBD1. CDR1 is DFQATT, CDR2 SNEGSKA, per germline (reference sequence). V was pared by 3 bases and J by 4 bases, with 6 bases of the junction left unmatched. The CDR3 has 14 residues. The CDR3 is CSARQQGAGYGYTF. CDR3 DNA sequence: TGCAGTGCTAGGCAACAGGGGGCCGGCTATGGCTACACCTTC.

This clonotype was seen ten or more times. The chain carries TRBV6-5 and TRBJ2-1, with D hard to call. CDR3 length: 11 residues. V was shortened by 3 bases and J by 6 bases, with 3 bases between the two germline ends. Germline V gene sequence: CDR1 MNHEY, CDR2 SVGAGI. CDR3 residues: CASSYGNEQFF. The CDR3 DNA reads as TGTGCCAGCAGTTATGGCAATGAGCAGTTCTTC.

This clonotype has ten or more counts. The V call is TRBV5-1, the J call TRBJ2-3, with TRBD2 matching 8 bases. Germline values: CDR1 SGHRS, CDR2 YFSETQ. V lost 9 bases, J lost 2 bases, and 8 bases stayed unmatched. There are 14 residues in the CDR3. In DNA, the CDR3 is TGCGCCACTGCCGTAGCGGGGTACACAGATACGCAGTATTTT. Encoded protein: CATAVAGYTDTQYF.

This clonotype was found many times. CDR3 sequence: CASSPQFGAAQYF. The CDR3 DNA follows: TGTGCCAGCAGCCCCCAGTTCGGAGCGGCCCAGTACTTC. The rearrangement joins TRBV7-8 to TRBJ2-5; D perhaps matches TRBD2 (5 bases). Germline loops: CDR1 SGHVS, CDR2 FQNEAQ. The CDR3 runs 13 residues. V lost 5 bases and J lost 9, with 16 bases in between.

This clonotype was found many times. The rearrangement links TRBV5-1 to TRBJ1-5, with a possible D match to TRBD1 (5 bases). Germline CDR1 is SGHRS and CDR2 is YFSETQ. Trimming shortened V by 4 bases and J by 1 base, and 15 bases separated the two germline ends. The CDR3 runs 16 residues. CDR3 DNA: TGCGCCAGCAGCCCTACAGCGGGGCCGAGCAATCAGCCCCAGCATTTT. Protein: CASSPTAGPSNQPQHF.

This clonotype was seen ten or more times. This chain uses TRBV5-1 with TRBJ2-3; 11 nucleotides align to TRBD2. J lost 0 bases, V lost 0 bases, and 6 bases had no gene match. The germline V gene encodes CDR1 SGHRS and CDR2 YFSETQ. The CDR3 extends over 18 amino acids. The CDR3 DNA sequence: TGCGCCAGCAGCTTGGTCTTGACTAGCGGGGCTAGCACAGATACGCAGTATTTT. Residues: CASSLVLTSGASTDTQYF. The full variable domain, completed using reference TRBV5-1 and TRBJ2-3, is KAGVTQTPRYLIKTRGQQVTLSCSPISGHRSVSWYQQTPGQGLQFLFEYFSETQRNKGNFPGRFSGRQFSNSRSEMNVSTLELGDSALYLCASSLVLTSGASTDTQYFGPGTRLTVL.

The table lists this clonotype with many counts. The chain carries TRBV14 and TRBJ2-1; the D gene is possibly TRBD2 (5 bases). Germline V lookup: CDR1 SGHDN, CDR2 FVKESK. V dropped 0 bases and J dropped 1 base, with 19 bases sitting between them. This CDR3 has 19 residues. CDR3 in DNA: TGTGCCAGCAGCCAAGAGGACCTTCGGGGTGTAAAGTCCTACAATGAGCAGTTCTTC. This encodes CASSQEDLRGVKSYNEQFF.

This clonotype has at least ten counts. This chain uses TRBV4-1 with TRBJ2-5; D unclear. The V gene lost 1 base and the J gene lost 2 bases, with 5 bases spanning the gap. The CDR3 runs 13 residues. Germline lookup yields CDR1 MGHRA and CDR2 YSYEKL. The CDR3 loop reads CASSQGQQETQYF. DNA of the CDR3: TGCGCCAGCAGCCAAGGTCAACAAGAGACCCAGTACTTC.

This clonotype was counted ten times or more. The chain employs TRBV4-1 and TRBJ2-1, with D maybe TRBD1 (6 bases). This CDR3 contains 19 residues. Trimming cost V 0 bases and J 4 bases, with 22 bases left between them. The germline V gene has CDR1 MGHRA and CDR2 YSYEKL. The CDR3 protein is CASSQESGSSQGPYNEQFF. CDR3 coding DNA: TGCGCCAGCAGCCAAGAGAGTGGGAGTAGTCAGGGGCCTTACAATGAGCAGTTCTTC.

This clonotype has at least ten counts. The chain couples TRBV5-1 to TRBJ2-5; D unresolved. V was clipped by 3 bases and J by 1 base, with 10 bases between them. The CDR3 runs 14 residues. Germline V CDR1 and CDR2: SGHRS, YFSETQ. CDR3 sequence reads: CASSSGRIQETQYF. The CDR3 region has the DNA TGCGCCAGCAGCTCAGGACGAATCCAAGAGACCCAGTACTTC.

This clonotype was recorded at least ten times. The gene calls are TRBV15 and TRBJ2-5, with 7 bases fitting TRBD2. In germline, CDR1 is LNHNV, CDR2 YYDKDF (reference sequence). The CDR3 length is 14 residues. V lost 0 bases and J lost 5; bases outside the gene matches: 3. CDR3 nucleotide sequence: TGTGCCACCAGCAGAGATGTCGGGGGGGAGACCCAGTACTTC. This codes for CATSRDVGGETQYF.